This TCR beta chain was identified in a study of cytomegalovirus exposure and HLA in healthy donors. Overall study findings and caveats: Most TCR sequences showed up rarely, but some public TCRs showed up in many donors. Presence/absence analyses assumed roughly uniform sequencing depth across donors, which may not hold. For most TCR beta V segments, an earlier analysis put the productive rate at about 90% or about 30% of the time.

Concerning this clone itself: Antigen unknown.

The J segment lost 4 bases and the V segment lost 3 bases, leaving 7 bases of the junction unmatched. Germline assignment: CDR1 SGHRS and CDR2 YFSETQ. The CDR3 is made up of 15 amino acids. 13 Jbeta primers and 60 Vbeta primers were used for the PCR. The protocol was immunoSEQ multiplex PCR, while the TCRdb copy is restricted to in-frame clones and leaves out a portion. The table records some 120,000 clones, 79% of them present only once. The sample comprised PBMCs. V usage is TRBV5-1 and J usage is TRBJ2-3; the match to TRBD1 covers 8 bases. The receptor comes from a man under 40 in good health and CMV-seropositive. The CDR3: CASSSGQAGSDTQYF. The CDR3 nucleotides are TGCGCCAGCAGCTCGGGACAGGCAGGATCAGATACGCAGTATTTT.